The 3 T cell receptor beta chains given below trace back to one sample, sequenced in a study of OX40 agonist ivuxolimab in advanced cancers. Profiling relied on immunoSEQ multiplex PCR, and the TCRdb table lists in-frame clones only, not all of them. The table lists roughly 49,000 clones, more than 75% of them singletons, with under 13% in the top ten. Sequencing used CD4+ or CD8+ T cells sorted from blood, obtained in a trial of the OX40 agonist ivuxolimab. These TCRs come from an adult with an advanced solid tumor such as melanoma, head and neck, liver or kidney cancer.

The chain couples TRBV15 to TRBJ1-4; no clear D gene. The germline gives CDR1 LNHNV, CDR2 YYDKDF (reference sequence). V was clipped by 0 bases and J by 12 bases, with 14 bases between them. The CDR3 covers 14 residues. The CDR3 is CATSRDSTRKELFF. The CDR3 coding sequence is TGTGCCACCAGCAGAGATTCGACGCGGAAAGAACTGTTTTTT. The variable domain in full, with the rest retrieved from reference TRBV15 and TRBJ1-4, is DAMVIQNPRYQVTQFGKPVTLSCSQTLNHNVMYWYQQKSSQAPKLLFHYYDKDFNNEADTPDNFQSRRPNTSFCFLDIRSPGLGDTAMYLCATSRDSTRKELFFGSGTQLSVL.

The V gene is TRBV19, the J gene TRBJ2-7; TRBD2 matches at 13 bases. The junction had 5 bases not matched to a gene; V was cut back by 5 bases and J by 1 base. The CDR3 is made up of 16 amino acids. CDR1 is LNHDA and CDR2 is SQIVND in the germline V gene (reference sequence). In DNA, the CDR3 is TGTGCCAGTAGTTGGACTAGCGGGAGTCCTTCCTACGAGCAGTACTTC. Protein: CASSWTSGSPSYEQYF.

This clone qualifies as medium-sized (0.01 to 0.1%). This sequence joins TRBV14 and TRBJ1-2; unclear D gene. The V and J ends lost 1 base and 3 bases respectively, with 9 bases between them. Germline V gene sequence: CDR1 SGHDN, CDR2 FVKESK. The CDR3 has 14 residues. The CDR3 bases are TGTGCCAGCAGCCAAGTTAGCACCTACTATGGCTACACCTTC. Protein sequence: CASSQVSTYYGYTF.